Detailed here is one T cell receptor (beta chain). This entry belongs to a study of Tregs in tolerant kidney transplant recipients. Recipients received nonmyeloablative bone marrow transplants from related graft donors, with transient mixed chimerism. The V end was cut by 6 bases, the J end by 7 bases, with 14 bases between. CDR1 is SGDLS, CDR2 YYNGEE, per germline. The CDR3 runs 13 residues. This table comes from immunoSEQ multiplex PCR, and its TCRdb copy is limited to in-frame clones, with some not included. The sample contains about 90,000 clones, over 85% of which appear only once. V is TRBV9 and J is TRBJ2-1, with a possible D match to TRBD2 (5 bases). Sequencing was performed on CD4+ T cells from blood (PBMCs), taken 12 months after the transplant. The sequence came from a human patient who received a combined kidney and bone marrow transplant. Among the T cells, some may be from the graft donor. Here the CDR3 DNA reads TGTGCCAGCATTGGTATTAGGGAGAATGAGCAGTTCTTC. Residues: CASIGIRENEQFF.